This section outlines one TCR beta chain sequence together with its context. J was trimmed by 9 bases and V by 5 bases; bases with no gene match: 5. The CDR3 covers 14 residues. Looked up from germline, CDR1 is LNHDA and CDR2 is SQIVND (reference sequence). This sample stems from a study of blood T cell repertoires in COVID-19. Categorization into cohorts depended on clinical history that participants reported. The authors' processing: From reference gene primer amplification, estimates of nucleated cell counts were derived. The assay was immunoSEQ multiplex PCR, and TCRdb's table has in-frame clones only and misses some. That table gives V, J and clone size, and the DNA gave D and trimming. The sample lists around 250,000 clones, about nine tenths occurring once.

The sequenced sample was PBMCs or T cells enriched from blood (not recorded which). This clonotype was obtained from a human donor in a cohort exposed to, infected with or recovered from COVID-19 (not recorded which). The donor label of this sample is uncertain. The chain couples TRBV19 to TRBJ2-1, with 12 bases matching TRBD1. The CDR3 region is CASSSGTGGFEQFF. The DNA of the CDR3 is TGTGCCAGTAGTTCGGGGACAGGGGGCTTTGAGCAGTTCTTC.